The rows below give T cell receptor beta chains drawn from one sample of a study of molecular identifiers for immune sequencing clone quantification. MiXCR, run by TCRdb on the PCR reads, gives a single entry per CDR3 protein. The sample holds 250,000 to 400,000 distinct CDR3 sequences, about 22% seen once. The sequenced sample was naive CD8+ T cells from blood, with Jurkat cell RNA spiked in. Receptors originate from a human donor in good health. Some libraries in this study had Jurkat cell RNA spiked in. Both conserved end residues are part of each CDR3. The D gene is left open where the match is weak. For some rows the clone size is stated as once, few or many, or as a class when expanded; others skip it.

clone size | D gene | J gene | V gene | CDR3 DNA | CDR3 protein
few | - | TRBJ1-5 | TRBV20-1 | TGCAGTGCTAGAGGGAGAGCGAGTCAGCCCCAGCATTTT | CSARGRASQPQHF
few | - | TRBJ2-3 | TRBV4-2 | TGTGCCAGCAGCCATGGAGGGTTTAGCACAGATACGCAGTATTTT | CASSHGGFSTDTQYF
many | - | TRBJ1-2 | TRBV6-2/TRBV6-3 | TGTGCCAGCTCTCCTGGCCCGGGAGGCTATGGCTACACCTTC | CASSPGPGGYGYTF
few | - | TRBJ1-5 | TRBV10-2 | TGCGCCAGCAGTGACCCGTCATGGGGCAATCAGCCCCAGCATTTT | CASSDPSWGNQPQHF
many | TRBD1 | TRBJ1-1 | TRBV12-3/TRBV12-4 | TGTGCCAGCAGTGTCAGGACAGGGCCGGGGCCTGAAGCTTTCTTT | CASSVRTGPGPEAFF
many | - | TRBJ2-5 | TRBV7-2 | TGTGCCAGCAGCTTTGGCGGGGAAGAGACCCAGTACTTC | CASSFGGEETQYF
many | TRBD2 | TRBJ2-1 | TRBV5-1 | TGCGCCAGCAGCCCCCCGGGGGGTAATGAGCAGTTCTTC | CASSPPGGNEQFF
many | - | TRBJ2-7 | TRBV29-1 | TGCAGCGTTGAAGACCCCTCGACAGGGAGGTACGAGCAGTACTTC | CSVEDPSTGRYEQYF
few | - | TRBJ2-5 | TRBV14 | TGTGCCAGCAGCCAAGAGAACCCTGGGGAGACCCAGTACTTC | CASSQENPGETQYF
- | - | TRBJ1-4 | TRBV12-3/TRBV12-4 | TGTGCCAGCAGGCCTCCTCAGGGGAATTTTAGTGAAAAACTGTTTTTT | CASRPPQGNFSEKLFF
many | TRBD2 | TRBJ2-3 | TRBV9 | TGTGCCAGCAGCTTGGGGGGCGGGGGGAGCACAGATACGCAGTATTTT | CASSLGGGGSTDTQYF
- | - | TRBJ1-6 | TRBV18 | TGTGCCAGCTCACCACGGGAGCCCTATAATTCACCCCTCCACTTT | CASSPREPYNSPLHF
- | - | TRBJ2-7 | TRBV14 | TGTGCCAGCAGCCAAGTTAACCAAGCTGGCGAGCAGTACTTC | CASSQVNQAGEQYF
many | - | TRBJ1-1 | TRBV27 | TGTGCCAGCAGTTTAGGTTTGAGAACTGAAGCTTTCTTT | CASSLGLRTEAFF
- | TRBD2 | TRBJ2-7 | TRBV20-1 | TGCGGTGCTAGAGGGCGCGGGGGGGCCTCGGACGAGCAGTACTTC | CGARGRGGASDEQYF
few | - | TRBJ2-5 | TRBV12-3/TRBV12-4 | TGTGCCAGCAGTTTACTCGCTGGGGTTCTGGAGACCCAGTACTTC | CASSLLAGVLETQYF
- | TRBD1 | TRBJ2-1 | TRBV5-3 | TGTGCCAGCAGCTGGGGGACAGGGCTTGGCGGTGAGCAGTTCTTC | CASSWGTGLGGEQFF
many | TRBD2 | TRBJ2-3 | TRBV12-3/TRBV12-4 | TGTGCCAGCAGGTTAGGGACTAGCGGGGATACGCAGTATTTT | CASRLGTSGDTQYF
many | - | TRBJ2-2 | TRBV9 | TGTGCCAGCAGCGTCCGATACGGGGAGCTGTTTTTT | CASSVRYGELFF
few | TRBD1 | TRBJ2-6 | TRBV6-5 | TGTGCCAGCAGTTACTTCCCGGGGATCACCGACAGGGATTTATTGAGTGGGGCCAACGTCCTGACTTTC | CASSYFPGITDRDLLSGANVLTF
many | - | TRBJ1-1 | TRBV7-9 | TGTGCCAGCAGCTTAGTGGACAGTGAAGCTTTCTTT | CASSLVDSEAFF
- | TRBD2 | TRBJ2-1 | TRBV29-1 | TGCAGCGTTGGGGCTCGACTAGCGGGTTCCTACAATGAGCAGTTCTTC | CSVGARLAGSYNEQFF
few | TRBD1 | TRBJ2-7 | TRBV20-1 | TGCAGTGCTAGAGATGGGCAGGGGGATAAGGAACTCTCCTACGAGCAGTACTTC | CSARDGQGDKELSYEQYF
many | - | TRBJ1-1 | TRBV6-2/TRBV6-3 | TGTGCCAGCAGTTACTTCTACATCGACACTGAAGCTTTCTTT | CASSYFYIDTEAFF